This passage covers 4 T cell receptor beta chains from one sample sequenced in a study of cytomegalovirus exposure and HLA in healthy donors. In the PCR, 60 Vbeta and 13 Jbeta primers were used. Assay used: immunoSEQ multiplex PCR; TCRdb lists only in-frame clones, some missing. This table holds 50,000 to 70,000 clones. The sequencing input was PBMCs. The source of these receptors is a man between 45 and 60 years old in good health and CMV-seropositive.

The V gene is TRBV29-1, the J gene TRBJ2-3, with unresolved D. Deletions cut 1 base from V and 4 bases from J, with 9 bases between. The CDR3 is made up of 13 amino acids. CDR1 is SQVTM, CDR2 ANQGSEA, per germline. CDR3 sequence (DNA): TGCAGCGTTGAAGCCTCCACTCCAGATACGCAGTATTTT. It is translated as CSVEASTPDTQYF.

The chain combines TRBV4-3 with TRBJ2-1, with 11 positions matching TRBD2. The CDR3 consists of 19 residues. CDR1 LGHNA and CDR2 YSLEER come from the germline V gene. Trimming cost V 1 base and J 0 bases; bases outside gene matches: 8. The CDR3 region is CASSQVLAGGQSSYNEQFF. The DNA of the CDR3 is TGCGCCAGCAGCCAAGTTTTAGCGGGGGGGCAGAGCTCCTACAATGAGCAGTTCTTC.

The chain links TRBV7-9 to TRBJ2-1; 13 positions match TRBD2. The CDR3 has 19 amino acids. Germline lookup yields CDR1 SEHNR and CDR2 FQNEAQ (reference sequence). V was pared by 5 bases and J by 7 bases, with 17 bases of the junction left unmatched. The CDR3 spells CASSNLVTSGRGAVNEQFF. DNA of the CDR3: TGTGCCAGCAGCAACCTGGTAACTAGCGGGAGGGGGGCCGTGAATGAGCAGTTCTTC.

V usage is TRBV6-5 and J usage is TRBJ2-7, with TRBD2 as a possible D gene (6 bases). The CDR3 is 15 amino acids. Looked up from germline, CDR1 is MNHEY and CDR2 is SVGAGI. Trimming took 5 bases from V and 2 from J, leaving 16 bases between them. The chain's CDR3 is CASSPRGTYTYEQYF. As DNA, the CDR3 is TGTGCCAGCAGTCCCCGGGGGACTTACACCTACGAGCAGTACTTC.